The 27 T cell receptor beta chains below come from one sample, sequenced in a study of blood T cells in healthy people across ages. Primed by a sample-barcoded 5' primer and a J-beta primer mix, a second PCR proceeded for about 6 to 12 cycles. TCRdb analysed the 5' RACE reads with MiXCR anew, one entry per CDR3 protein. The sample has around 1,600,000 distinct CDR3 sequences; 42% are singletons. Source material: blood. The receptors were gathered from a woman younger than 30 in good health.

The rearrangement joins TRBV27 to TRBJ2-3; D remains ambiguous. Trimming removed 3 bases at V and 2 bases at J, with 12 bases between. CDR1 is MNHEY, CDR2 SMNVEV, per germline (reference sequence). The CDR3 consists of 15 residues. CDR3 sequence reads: CASSFRAAITDTQYF. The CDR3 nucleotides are TGTGCCAGCAGTTTTCGGGCGGCTATCACAGATACGCAGTATTTT.

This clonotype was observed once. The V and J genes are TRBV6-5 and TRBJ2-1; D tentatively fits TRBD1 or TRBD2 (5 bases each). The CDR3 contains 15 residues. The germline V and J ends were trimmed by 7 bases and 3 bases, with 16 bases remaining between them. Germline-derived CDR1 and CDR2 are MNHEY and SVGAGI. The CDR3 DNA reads TGTGCCAGCACCCTTTCGGGGCGCTACTACAATGAGCAGTTCTTC. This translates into CASTLSGRYYNEQFF.

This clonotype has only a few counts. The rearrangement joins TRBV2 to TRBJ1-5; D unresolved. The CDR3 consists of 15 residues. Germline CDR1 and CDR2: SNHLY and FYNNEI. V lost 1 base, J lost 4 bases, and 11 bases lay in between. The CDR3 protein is CASSEGQATNQPQHF. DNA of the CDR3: TGTGCCAGCAGTGAAGGGCAGGCAACTAATCAGCCCCAGCATTTT.

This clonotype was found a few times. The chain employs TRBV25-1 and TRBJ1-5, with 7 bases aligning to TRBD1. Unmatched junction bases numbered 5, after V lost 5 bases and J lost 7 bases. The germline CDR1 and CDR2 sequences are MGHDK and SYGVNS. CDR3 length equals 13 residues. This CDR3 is CASSLPGGQPQHF. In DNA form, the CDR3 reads TGTGCCAGCAGTCTCCCAGGGGGACAGCCCCAGCATTTT.

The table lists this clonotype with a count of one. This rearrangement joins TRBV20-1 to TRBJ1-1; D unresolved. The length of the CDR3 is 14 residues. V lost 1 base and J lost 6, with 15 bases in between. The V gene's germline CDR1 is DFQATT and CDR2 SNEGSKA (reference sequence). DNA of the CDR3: TGCAGTGCTAGAGGAAGCGGCCGGCGCGCTGAAGCTTTCTTT. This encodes CSARGSGRRAEAFF.

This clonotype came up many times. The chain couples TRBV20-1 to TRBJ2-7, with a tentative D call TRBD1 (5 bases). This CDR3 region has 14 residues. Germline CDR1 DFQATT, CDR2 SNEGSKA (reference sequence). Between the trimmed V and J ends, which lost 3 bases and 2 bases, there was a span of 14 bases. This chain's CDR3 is CSASHRSQAYEQYF. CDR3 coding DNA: TGCAGTGCTAGTCACCGGTCACAGGCCTACGAGCAGTACTTC.

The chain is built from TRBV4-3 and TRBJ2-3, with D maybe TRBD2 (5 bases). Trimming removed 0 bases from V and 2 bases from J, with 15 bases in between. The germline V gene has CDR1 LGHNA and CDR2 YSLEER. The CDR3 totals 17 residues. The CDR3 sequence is CASSQDLIASPTDTQYF. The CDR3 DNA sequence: TGCGCCAGCAGCCAAGATCTCATAGCGTCCCCCACAGATACGCAGTATTTT.

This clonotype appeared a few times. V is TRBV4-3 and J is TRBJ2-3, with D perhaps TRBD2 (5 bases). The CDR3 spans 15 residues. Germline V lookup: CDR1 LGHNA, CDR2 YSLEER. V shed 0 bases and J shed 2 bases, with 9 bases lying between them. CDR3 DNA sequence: TGCGCCAGCAGCCAAGATTCGGGGATCACAGATACGCAGTATTTT. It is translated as CASSQDSGITDTQYF.

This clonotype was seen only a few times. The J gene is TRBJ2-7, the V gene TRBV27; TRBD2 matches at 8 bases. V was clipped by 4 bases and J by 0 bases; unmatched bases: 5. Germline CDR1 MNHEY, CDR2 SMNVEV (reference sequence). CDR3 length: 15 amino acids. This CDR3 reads CASSSRGGFSYEQYF. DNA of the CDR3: TGTGCCAGCAGTTCTCGGGGGGGATTCTCCTACGAGCAGTACTTC.

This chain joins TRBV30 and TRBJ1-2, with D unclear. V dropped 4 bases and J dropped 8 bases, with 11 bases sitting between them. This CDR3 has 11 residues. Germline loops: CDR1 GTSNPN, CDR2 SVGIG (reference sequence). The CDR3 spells CAWTRSQGYTF. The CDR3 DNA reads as TGTGCCTGGACCAGGTCTCAGGGCTACACCTTC.

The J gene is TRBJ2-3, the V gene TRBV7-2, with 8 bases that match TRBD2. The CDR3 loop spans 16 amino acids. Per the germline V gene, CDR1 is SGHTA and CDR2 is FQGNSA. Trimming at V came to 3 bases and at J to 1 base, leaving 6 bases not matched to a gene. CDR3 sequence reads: CASSFSGAYRTDTQYF. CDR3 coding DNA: TGTGCCAGCAGCTTTAGCGGGGCCTACCGCACAGATACGCAGTATTTT. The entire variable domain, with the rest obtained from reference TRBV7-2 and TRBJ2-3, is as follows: GAGVSQSPSNKVTEKGKDVELRCDPISGHTALYWYRQSLGQGLEFLIYFQGNSAPDKSGLPSDRFSAERTGGSVSTLTIQRTQQEDSAVYLCASSFSGAYRTDTQYFGPGTRLTVL.

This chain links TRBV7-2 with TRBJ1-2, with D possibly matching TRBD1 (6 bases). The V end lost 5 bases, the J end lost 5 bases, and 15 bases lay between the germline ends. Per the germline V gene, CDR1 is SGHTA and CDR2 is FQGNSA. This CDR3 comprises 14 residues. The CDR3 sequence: CASSPFAGAYGYTF. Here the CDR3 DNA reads TGTGCCAGCAGCCCCTTTGCAGGGGCATATGGCTACACCTTC.

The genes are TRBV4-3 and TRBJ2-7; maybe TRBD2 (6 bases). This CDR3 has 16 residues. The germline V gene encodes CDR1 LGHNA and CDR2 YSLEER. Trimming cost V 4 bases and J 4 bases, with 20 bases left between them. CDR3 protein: CASSPSAGIGWYEQYF. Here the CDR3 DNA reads TGCGCCAGCAGCCCAAGCGCGGGGATTGGTTGGTACGAGCAGTACTTC.

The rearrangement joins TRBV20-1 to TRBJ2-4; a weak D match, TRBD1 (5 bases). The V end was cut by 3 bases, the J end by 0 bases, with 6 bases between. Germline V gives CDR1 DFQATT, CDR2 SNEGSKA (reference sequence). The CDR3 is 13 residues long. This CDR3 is CSARTAAKNIQYF. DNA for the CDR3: TGCAGTGCTAGGACAGCAGCCAAAAACATTCAGTACTTC.

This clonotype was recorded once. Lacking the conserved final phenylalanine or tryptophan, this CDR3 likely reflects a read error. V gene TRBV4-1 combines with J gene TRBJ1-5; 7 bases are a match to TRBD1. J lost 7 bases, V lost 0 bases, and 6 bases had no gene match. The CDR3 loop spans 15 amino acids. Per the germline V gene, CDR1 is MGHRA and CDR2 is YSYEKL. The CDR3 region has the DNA TGCGCCAGCAGCCAAGATATGGGACAGTCCCAGCCCCAGCATGTT. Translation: CASSQDMGQSQPQHV.

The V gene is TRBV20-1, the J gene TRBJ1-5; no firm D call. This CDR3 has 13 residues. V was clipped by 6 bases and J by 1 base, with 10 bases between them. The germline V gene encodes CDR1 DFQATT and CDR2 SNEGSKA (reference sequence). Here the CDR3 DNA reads TGCAGTGCCGCGGGGAGAAGCAATCAGCCCCAGCATTTT. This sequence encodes CSAAGRSNQPQHF.

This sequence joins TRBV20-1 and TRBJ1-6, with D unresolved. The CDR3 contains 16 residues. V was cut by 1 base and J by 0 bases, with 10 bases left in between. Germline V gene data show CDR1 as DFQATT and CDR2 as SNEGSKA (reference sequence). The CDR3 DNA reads TGCAGTGCTAGAGGCCAGTTTAGCTCCTATAATTCACCCCTCCACTTT. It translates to CSARGQFSSYNSPLHF.

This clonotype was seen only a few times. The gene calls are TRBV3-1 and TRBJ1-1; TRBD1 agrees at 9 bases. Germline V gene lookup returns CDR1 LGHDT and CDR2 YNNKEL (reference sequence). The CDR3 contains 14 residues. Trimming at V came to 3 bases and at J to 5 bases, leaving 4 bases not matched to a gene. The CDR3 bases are TGTGCCAGCAGCCATGGGACAGGGAGGACTGAAGCTTTCTTT. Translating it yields CASSHGTGRTEAFF.

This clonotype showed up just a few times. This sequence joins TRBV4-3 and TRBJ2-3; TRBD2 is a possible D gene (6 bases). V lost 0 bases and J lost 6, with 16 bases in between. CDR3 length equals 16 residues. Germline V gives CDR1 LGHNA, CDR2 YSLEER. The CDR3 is CASSQDKGLAADTQYF. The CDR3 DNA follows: TGCGCCAGCAGCCAAGATAAGGGATTAGCGGCGGATACGCAGTATTTT.

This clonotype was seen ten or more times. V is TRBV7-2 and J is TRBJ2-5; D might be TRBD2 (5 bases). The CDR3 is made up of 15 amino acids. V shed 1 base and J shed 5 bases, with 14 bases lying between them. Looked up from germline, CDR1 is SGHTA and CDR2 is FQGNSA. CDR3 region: CASSLVGSVYETQYF. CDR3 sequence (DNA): TGTGCCAGCAGCTTAGTAGGGAGCGTTTACGAGACCCAGTACTTC.

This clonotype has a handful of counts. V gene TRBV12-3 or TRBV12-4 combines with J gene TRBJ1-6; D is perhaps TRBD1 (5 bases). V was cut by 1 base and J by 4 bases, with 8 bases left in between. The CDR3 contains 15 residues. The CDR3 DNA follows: TGTGCCAGCAGTTTAGAGGGACTGTATAATTCACCCCTCCACTTT. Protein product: CASSLEGLYNSPLHF.

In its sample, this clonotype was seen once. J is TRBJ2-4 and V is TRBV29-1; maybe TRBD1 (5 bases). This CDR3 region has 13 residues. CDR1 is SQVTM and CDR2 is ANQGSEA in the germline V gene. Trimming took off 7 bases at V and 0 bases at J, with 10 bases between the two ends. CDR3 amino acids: CSGQGLAKNIQYF. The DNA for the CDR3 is TGCAGCGGTCAGGGTTTAGCCAAAAACATTCAGTACTTC.

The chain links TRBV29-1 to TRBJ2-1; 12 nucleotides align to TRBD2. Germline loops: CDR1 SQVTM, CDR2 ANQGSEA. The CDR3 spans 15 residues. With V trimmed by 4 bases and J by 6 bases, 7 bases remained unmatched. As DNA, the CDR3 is TGCAGCGTTGGAGTTGGACTAGCGGGACGCAATGAGCAGTTCTTC. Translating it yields CSVGVGLAGRNEQFF.

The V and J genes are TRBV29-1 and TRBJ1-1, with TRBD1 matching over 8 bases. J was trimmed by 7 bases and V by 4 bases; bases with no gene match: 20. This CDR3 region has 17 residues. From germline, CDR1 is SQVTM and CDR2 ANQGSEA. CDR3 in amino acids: CSVVMKGPDRALGEAFF. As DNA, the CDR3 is TGCAGCGTTGTTATGAAGGGCCCGGACAGGGCGCTGGGTGAAGCTTTCTTT.

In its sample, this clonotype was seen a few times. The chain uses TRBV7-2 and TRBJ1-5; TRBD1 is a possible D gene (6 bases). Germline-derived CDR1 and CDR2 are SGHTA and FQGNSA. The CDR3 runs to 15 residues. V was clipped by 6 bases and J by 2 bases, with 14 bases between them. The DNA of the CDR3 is TGTGCCAGCAGTCAAACGGGGGCGCGCAATCAGCCCCAGCATTTT. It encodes CASSQTGARNQPQHF.

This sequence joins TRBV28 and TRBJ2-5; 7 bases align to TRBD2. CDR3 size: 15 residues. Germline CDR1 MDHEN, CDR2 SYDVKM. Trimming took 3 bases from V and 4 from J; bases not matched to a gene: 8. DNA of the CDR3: TGTGCCAGCAGTTTGCTAGCGGCCAGGCGAGAGACCCAGTACTTC. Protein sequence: CASSLLAARRETQYF.

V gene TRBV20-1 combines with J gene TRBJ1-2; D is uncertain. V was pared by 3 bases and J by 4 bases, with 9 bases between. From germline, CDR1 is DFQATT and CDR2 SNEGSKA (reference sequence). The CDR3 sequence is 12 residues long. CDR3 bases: TGCAGTGCTAGCACAGACCCCTATGGCTACACCTTC. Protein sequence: CSASTDPYGYTF.